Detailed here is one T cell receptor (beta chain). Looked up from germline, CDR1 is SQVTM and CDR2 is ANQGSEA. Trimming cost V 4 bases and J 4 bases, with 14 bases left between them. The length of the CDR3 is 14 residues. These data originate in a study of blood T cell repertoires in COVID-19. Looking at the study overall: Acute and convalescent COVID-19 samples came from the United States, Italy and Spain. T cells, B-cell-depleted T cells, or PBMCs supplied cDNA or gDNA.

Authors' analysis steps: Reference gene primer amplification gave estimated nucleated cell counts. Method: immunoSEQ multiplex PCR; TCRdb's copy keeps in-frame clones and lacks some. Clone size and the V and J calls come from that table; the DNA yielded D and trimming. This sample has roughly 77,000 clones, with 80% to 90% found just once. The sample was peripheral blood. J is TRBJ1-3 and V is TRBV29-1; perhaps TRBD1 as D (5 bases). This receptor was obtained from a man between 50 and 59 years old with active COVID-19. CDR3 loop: CSVGEGVTGNTIYF. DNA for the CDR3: TGCAGCGTTGGGGAAGGGGTTACCGGAAACACCATATATTTT.